Included here is one T cell receptor beta chain sequence, with context. This record comes from a study of cytomegalovirus exposure and HLA in healthy donors. Trimming removed 2 bases from V and 0 bases from J, with 7 bases in between. The CDR3 loop spans 14 amino acids. Germline values: CDR1 SQVTM, CDR2 ANQGSEA. Profiling relied on immunoSEQ multiplex PCR, and the TCRdb table lists in-frame clones only, not all of them. There are 260,000 or so clones in the sample; around 91% occur only once, and approximately 3.1% lies in the top ten. Sequenced sample: PBMCs. The TCR sequence derives from a woman younger than 45 in good health and CMV-seronegative. J is TRBJ2-2 and V is TRBV29-1, with unresolved D. CDR3 coding DNA: TGCAGCGTTGAAAGGGTTTCGAACACCGGGGAGCTGTTTTTT. Translation gives CSVERVSNTGELFF.